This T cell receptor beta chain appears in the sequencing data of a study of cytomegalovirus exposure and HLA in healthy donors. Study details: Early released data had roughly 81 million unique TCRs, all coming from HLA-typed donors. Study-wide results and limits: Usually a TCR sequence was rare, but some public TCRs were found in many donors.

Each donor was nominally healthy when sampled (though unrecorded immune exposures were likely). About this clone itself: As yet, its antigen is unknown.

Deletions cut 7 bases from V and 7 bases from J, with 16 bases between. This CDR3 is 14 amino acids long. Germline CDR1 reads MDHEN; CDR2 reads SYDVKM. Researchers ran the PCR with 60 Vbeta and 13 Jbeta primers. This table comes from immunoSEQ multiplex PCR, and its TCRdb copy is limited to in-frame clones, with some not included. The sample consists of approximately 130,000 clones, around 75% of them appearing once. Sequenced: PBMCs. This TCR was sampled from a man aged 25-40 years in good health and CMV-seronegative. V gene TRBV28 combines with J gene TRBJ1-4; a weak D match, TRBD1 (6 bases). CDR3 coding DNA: TGTGCCAGCACCACTGGGCAGGGGCGTGAAAAACTGTTTTTT. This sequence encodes CASTTGQGREKLFF. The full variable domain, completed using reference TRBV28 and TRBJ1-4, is DVKVTQSSRYLVKRTGEKVFLECVQDMDHENMFWYRQDPGLGLRLIYFSYDVKMKEKGDIPEGYSVSREKKERFSLILESASTNQTSMYLCASTTGQGREKLFFGSGTQLSVL.